The clone carrying this T cell receptor (beta chain) has a count of ten or more. No antigen is known for it. The cDNA was produced through 5'RACE with 10-nucleotide random UMIs. TCRdb used MiXCR to reprocess the 5' RACE reads, holding one entry per CDR3 protein. Of around 16,000 distinct CDR3 sequences in the sample, roughly 14% were seen once. Unsorted libraries were prepared from 2 million PBMCs held at -80 C. The sample comes from a study of neurological immune-mediated disorders. General study findings and limits: Multiple sclerosis was found to have the least TCR clonal expansion, below healthy controls, and HTLV-1-associated myelopathy the most. CDR3 amino acid sequences of expanded clones were not shared across subjects, a result suggesting private repertoires in all groups.

From germline, CDR1 is SGDLS and CDR2 YYNGEE. V lost 2 bases, J lost 10 bases, and 3 bases stayed unmatched. The CDR3 is 12 amino acids. This clonotype was obtained from a man in his 60s with HTLV-1-associated myelopathy (HAM/TSP). Material: PBMCs. This chain joins TRBV9 and TRBJ2-3; 8 bases are a match to TRBD2. The CDR3 loop reads CASSVGGGPQYF. Here the CDR3 DNA reads TGTGCCAGCAGCGTCGGGGGGGGTCCGCAGTATTTT.